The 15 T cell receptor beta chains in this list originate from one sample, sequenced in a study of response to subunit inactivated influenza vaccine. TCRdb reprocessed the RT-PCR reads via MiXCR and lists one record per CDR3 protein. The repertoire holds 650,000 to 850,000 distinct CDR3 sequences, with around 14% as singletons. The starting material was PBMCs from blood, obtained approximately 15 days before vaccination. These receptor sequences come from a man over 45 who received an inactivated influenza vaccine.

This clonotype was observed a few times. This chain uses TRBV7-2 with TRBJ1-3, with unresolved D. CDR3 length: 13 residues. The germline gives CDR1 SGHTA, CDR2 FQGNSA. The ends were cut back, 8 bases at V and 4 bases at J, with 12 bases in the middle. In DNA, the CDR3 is TGTGCCAGCGCCCCCTGGGCCGGAAACACCATATATTTT. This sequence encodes CASAPWAGNTIYF.

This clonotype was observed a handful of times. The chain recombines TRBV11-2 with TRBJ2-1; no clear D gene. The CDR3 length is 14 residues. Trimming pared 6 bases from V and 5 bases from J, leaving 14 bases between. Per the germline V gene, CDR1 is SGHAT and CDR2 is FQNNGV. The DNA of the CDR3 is TGTGCCAGCAGGGTGGGTGCAGGAAACAATGAGCAGTTCTTC. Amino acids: CASRVGAGNNEQFF.

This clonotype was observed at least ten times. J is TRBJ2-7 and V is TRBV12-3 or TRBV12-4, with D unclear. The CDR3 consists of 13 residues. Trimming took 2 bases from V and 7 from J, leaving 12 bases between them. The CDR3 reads CASSLNPPDEQYF. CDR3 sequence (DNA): TGTGCCAGCAGTTTAAACCCCCCGGATGAGCAGTACTTC.

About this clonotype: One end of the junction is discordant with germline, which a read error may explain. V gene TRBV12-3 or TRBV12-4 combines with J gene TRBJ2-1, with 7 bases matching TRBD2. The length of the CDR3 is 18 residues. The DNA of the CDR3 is TGTGCCTGCAGTTTAAAGGTCGCCTTTAGCGGGCCATCCAATGAGCAGTTCTTC. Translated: CACSLKVAFSGPSNEQFF.

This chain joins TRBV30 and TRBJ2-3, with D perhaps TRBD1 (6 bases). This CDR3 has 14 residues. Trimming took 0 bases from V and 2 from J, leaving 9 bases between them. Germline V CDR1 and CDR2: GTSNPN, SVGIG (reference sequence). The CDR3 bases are TGTGCCTGGAGTGTAGGGACAAACACAGATACGCAGTATTTT. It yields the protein CAWSVGTNTDTQYF. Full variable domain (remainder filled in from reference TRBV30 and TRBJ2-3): SQTIHQWPATLVQPVGSPLSLECTVEGTSNPNLYWYRQAAGRGLQLLFYSVGIGQISSEVPQNLSASRPQDRQFILSSKKLLLSDSGFYLCAWSVGTNTDTQYFGPGTRLTVL.

The CDR3 here is CASTPGTSGGPLGGEQFF. DNA for the CDR3: TGTGCCAGCACCCCCGGGACTAGCGGGGGGCCGCTGGGTGGTGAGCAGTTCTTC. This chain joins TRBV12-3 or TRBV12-4 and TRBJ2-1; TRBD2 matches 15 bases. The CDR3 contains 18 residues. V gave up 7 bases and J gave up 9 bases; unmatched junction bases: 16.

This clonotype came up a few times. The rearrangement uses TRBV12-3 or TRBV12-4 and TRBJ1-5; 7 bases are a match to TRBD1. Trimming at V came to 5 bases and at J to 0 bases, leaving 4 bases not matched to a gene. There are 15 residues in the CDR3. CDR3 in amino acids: CASSEGQLSNQPQHF. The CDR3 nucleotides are TGTGCCAGCAGTGAGGGACAGCTTAGCAATCAGCCCCAGCATTTT.

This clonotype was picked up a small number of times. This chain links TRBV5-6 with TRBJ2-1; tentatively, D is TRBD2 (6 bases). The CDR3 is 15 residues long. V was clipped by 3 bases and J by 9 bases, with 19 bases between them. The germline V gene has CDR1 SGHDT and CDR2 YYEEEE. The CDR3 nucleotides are TGTGCCAGCAGCTCGGAGCGGGTGGGGTGGCGTGAGCAGTTCTTC. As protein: CASSSERVGWREQFF.

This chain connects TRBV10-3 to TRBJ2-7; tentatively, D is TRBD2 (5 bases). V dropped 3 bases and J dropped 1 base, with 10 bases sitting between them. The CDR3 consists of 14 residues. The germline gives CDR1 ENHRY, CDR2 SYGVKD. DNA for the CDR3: TGTGCCATCAGTGATAGCGTCAGTTCCTACGAGCAGTACTTC. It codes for CAISDSVSSYEQYF.

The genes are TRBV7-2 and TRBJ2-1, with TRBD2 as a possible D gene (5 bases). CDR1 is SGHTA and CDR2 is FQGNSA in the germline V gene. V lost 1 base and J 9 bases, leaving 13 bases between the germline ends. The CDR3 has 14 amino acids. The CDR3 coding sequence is TGTGCCAGCAGCTTAGAGGTGGGAGAGGGTGAGCAGTTCTTC. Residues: CASSLEVGEGEQFF.

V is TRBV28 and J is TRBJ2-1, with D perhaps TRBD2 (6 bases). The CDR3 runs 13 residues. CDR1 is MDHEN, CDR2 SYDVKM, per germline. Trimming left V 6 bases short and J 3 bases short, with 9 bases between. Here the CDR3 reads CASSPDYYNEQFF. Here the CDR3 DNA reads TGTGCCAGCAGCCCGGACTACTACAATGAGCAGTTCTTC.

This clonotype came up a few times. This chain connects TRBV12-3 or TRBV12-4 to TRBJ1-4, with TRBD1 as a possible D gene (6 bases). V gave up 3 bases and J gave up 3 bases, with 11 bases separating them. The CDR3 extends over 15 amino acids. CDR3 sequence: CASSFRGGANEKLFF. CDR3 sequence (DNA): TGTGCCAGCAGTTTTCGAGGGGGTGCTAATGAAAAACTGTTTTTT.

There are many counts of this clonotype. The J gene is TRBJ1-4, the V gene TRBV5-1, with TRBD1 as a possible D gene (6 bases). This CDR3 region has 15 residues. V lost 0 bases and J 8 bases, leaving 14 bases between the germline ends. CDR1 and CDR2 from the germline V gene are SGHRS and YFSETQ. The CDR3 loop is CASSLEGGAFEKLFF. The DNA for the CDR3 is TGCGCCAGCAGCTTGGAGGGGGGGGCTTTCGAAAAACTGTTTTTT.

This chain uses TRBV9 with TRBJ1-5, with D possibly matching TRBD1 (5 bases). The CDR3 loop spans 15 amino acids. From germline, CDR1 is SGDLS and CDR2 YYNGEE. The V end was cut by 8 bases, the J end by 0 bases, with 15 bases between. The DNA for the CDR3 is TGTGCCAGTTCACGTGGGGGGGTTAGCAATCAGCCCCAGCATTTT. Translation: CASSRGGVSNQPQHF. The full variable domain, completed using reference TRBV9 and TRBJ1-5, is DSGVTQTPKHLITATGQRVTLRCSPRSGDLSVYWYQQSLDQGLQFLIQYYNGEERAKGNILERFSAQQFPDLHSELNLSSLELGDSALYFCASSRGGVSNQPQHFGDGTRLSIL.

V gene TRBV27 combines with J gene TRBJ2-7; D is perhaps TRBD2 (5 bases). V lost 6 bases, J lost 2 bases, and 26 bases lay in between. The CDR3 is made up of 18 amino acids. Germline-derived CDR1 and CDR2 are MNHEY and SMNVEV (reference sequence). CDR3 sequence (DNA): TGTGCCAGCAGGCCCACATTTTGGTACGAGGCGGGTCCCTACGAGCAGTACTTC. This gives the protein CASRPTFWYEAGPYEQYF.